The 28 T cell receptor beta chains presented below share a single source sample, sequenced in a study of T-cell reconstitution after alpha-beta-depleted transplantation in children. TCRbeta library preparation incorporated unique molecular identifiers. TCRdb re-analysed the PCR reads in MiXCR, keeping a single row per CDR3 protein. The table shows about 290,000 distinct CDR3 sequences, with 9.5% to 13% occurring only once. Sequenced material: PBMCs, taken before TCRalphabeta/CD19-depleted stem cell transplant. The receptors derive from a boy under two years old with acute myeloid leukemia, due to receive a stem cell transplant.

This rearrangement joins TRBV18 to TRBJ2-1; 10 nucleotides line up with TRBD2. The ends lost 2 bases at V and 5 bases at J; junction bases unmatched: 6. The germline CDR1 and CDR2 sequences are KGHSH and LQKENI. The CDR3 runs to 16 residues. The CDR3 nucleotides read TGTGCCAGCTCACCAATCAGCGGGAGGGCGAACAATGAGCAGTTCTTC. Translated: CASSPISGRANNEQFF.

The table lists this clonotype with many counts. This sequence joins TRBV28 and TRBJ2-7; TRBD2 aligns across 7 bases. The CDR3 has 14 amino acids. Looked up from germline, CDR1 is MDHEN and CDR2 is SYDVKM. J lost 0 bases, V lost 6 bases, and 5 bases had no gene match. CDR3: CASSVGGGSYEQYF. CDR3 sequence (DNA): TGTGCCAGCAGCGTTGGGGGGGGCTCCTACGAGCAGTACTTC.

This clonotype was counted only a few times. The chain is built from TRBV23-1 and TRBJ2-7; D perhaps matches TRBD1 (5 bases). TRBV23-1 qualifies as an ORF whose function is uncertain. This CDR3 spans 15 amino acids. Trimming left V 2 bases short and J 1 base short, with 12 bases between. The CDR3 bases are TGCGCCAGCAGTCAAATTCAGAGACAGTCCTACGAGCAGTACTTC. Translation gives CASSQIQRQSYEQYF.

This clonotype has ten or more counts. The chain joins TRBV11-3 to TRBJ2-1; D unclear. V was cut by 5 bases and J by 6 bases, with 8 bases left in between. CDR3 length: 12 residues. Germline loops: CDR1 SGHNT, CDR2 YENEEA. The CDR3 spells CASSLGVNEQFF. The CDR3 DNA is TGTGCCAGCAGCCTCGGCGTCAATGAGCAGTTCTTC.

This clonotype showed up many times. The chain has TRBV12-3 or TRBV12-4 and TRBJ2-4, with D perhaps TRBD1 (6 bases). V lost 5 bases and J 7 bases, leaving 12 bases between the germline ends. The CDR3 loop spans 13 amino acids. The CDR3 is CASSTGLRNIQYF. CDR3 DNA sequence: TGTGCCAGCAGTACAGGGTTACGGAACATTCAGTACTTC.

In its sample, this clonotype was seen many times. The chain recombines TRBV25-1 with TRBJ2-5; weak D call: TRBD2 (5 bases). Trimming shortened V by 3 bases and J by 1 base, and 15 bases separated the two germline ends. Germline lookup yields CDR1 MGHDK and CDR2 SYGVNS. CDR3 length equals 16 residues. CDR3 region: CASSDLEGGLQETQYF. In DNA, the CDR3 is TGTGCCAGCAGTGACTTAGAAGGAGGCCTCCAAGAGACCCAGTACTTC.

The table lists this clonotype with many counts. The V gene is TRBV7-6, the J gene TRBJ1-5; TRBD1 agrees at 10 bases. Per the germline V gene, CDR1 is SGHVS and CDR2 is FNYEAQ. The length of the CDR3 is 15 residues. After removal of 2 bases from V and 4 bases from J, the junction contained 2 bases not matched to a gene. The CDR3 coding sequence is TGTGCCAGCAGCTTAAGGGGACAGGGGAATCAGCCCCAGCATTTT. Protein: CASSLRGQGNQPQHF.

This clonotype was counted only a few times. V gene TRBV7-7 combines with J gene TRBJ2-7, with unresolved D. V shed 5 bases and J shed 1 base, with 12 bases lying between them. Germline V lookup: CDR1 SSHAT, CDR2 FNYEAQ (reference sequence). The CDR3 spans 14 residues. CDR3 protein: CASSQTTDSYEQYF. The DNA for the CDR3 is TGTGCCAGCAGCCAGACGACCGATTCCTACGAGCAGTACTTC.

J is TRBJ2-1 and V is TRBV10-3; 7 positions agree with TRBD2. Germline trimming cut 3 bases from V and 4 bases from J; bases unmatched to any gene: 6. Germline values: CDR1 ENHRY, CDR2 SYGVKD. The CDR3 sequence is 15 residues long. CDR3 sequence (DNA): TGTGCCATCAGTGATGGCGGGAGAAGGTACAATGAGCAGTTCTTC. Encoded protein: CAISDGGRRYNEQFF.

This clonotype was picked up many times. DNA of the CDR3: TGTGCCAGCAGTTATGAGAAATACGAGCAGTACTTC. Amino acid sequence: CASSYEKYEQYF. This rearrangement joins TRBV6-9 to TRBJ2-7; D gene uncertain. The germline CDR1 and CDR2 sequences are MNHGY and SVAAGI. CDR3 length: 12 residues. The V end lost 2 bases, the J end lost 4 bases, and 6 bases lay between the germline ends.

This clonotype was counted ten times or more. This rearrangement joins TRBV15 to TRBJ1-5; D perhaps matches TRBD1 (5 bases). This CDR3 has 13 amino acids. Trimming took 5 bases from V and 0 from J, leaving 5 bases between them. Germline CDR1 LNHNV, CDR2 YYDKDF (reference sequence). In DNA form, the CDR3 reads TGTGCCACCAGCCAGGGTAGCAATCAGCCCCAGCATTTT. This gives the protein CATSQGSNQPQHF.

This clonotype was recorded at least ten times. CDR3 sequence (DNA): TGTGCCAGCAGCCTCGGGACCCAGCCCGGGGAGCTGTTTTTT. Translation gives CASSLGTQPGELFF. V and J are TRBV5-4 and TRBJ2-2; the D call may be TRBD1 or TRBD2 (5 bases each). The germline V gene has CDR1 SGHNT and CDR2 YYREEE (reference sequence). V was clipped by 4 bases and J by 6 bases, with 13 bases between them. This CDR3 has 14 amino acids.

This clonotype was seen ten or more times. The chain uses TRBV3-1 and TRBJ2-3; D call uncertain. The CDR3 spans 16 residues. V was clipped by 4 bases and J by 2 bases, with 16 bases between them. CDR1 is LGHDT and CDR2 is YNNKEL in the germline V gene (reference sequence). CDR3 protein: CASSRRRSPTTDTQYF. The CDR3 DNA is TGTGCCAGCAGCCGCCGACGGAGCCCAACCACAGATACGCAGTATTTT.

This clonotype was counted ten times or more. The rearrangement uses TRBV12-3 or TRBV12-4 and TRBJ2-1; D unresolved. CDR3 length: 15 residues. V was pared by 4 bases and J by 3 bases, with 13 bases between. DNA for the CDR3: TGTGCCAGCAGTTACGGGTCGGCAGGCTACAATGAGCAGTTCTTC. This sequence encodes CASSYGSAGYNEQFF.

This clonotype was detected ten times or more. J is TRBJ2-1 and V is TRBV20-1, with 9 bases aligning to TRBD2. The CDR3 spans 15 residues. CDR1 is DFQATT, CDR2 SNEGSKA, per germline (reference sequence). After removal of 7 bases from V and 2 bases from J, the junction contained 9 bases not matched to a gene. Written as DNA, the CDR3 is TGCAGTGTACTAGCGGGCGCGAGTCCCTACAATGAGCAGTTCTTC. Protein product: CSVLAGASPYNEQFF.

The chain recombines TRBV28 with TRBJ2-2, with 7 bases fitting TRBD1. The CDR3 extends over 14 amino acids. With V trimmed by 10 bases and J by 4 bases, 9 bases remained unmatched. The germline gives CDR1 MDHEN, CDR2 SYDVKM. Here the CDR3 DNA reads TGTGCCATCACCAGGGGGTACGGCACCGGGGAGCTGTTTTTT. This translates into CAITRGYGTGELFF. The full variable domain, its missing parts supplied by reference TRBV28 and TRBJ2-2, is DVKVTQSSRYLVKRTGEKVFLECVQDMDHENMFWYRQDPGLGLRLIYFSYDVKMKEKGDIPEGYSVSREKKERFSLILESASTNQTSMYLCAITRGYGTGELFFGEGSRLTVL.

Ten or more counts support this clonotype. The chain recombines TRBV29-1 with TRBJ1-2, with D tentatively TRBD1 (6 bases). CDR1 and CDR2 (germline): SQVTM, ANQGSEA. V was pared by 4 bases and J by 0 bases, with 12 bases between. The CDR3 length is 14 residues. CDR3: CSVAGDRPNYGYTF. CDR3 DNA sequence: TGCAGCGTTGCAGGGGACCGCCCTAACTATGGCTACACCTTC.

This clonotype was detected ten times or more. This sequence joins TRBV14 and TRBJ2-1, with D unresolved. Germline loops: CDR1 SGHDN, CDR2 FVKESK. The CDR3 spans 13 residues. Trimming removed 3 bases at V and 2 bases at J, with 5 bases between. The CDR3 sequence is CASSQSTYNEQFF. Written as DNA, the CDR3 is TGTGCCAGCAGCCAGTCTACCTACAATGAGCAGTTCTTC.

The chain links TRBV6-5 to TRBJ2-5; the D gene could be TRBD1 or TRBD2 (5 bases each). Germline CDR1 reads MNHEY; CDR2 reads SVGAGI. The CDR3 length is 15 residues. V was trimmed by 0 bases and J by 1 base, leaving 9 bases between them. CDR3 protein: CASSYSPGTQETQYF. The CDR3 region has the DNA TGTGCCAGCAGTTACTCGCCGGGGACCCAAGAGACCCAGTACTTC.

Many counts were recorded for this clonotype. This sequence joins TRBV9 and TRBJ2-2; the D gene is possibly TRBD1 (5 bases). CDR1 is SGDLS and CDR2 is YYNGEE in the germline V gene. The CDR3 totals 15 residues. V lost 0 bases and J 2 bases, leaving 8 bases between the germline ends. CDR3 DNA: TGTGCCAGCAGCGTAGAAGGGGCCAACACCGGGGAGCTGTTTTTT. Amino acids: CASSVEGANTGELFF.

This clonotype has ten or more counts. The CDR3: CSATPRVNTEAFF. CDR3 coding DNA: TGCAGTGCAACCCCGAGGGTGAACACTGAAGCTTTCTTT. The V gene is TRBV20-1, the J gene TRBJ1-1; D remains ambiguous. Germline assignment: CDR1 DFQATT and CDR2 SNEGSKA (reference sequence). The CDR3 runs to 13 residues. With 6 bases removed from V and 0 bases from J, the gap between germline ends came to 11 bases.

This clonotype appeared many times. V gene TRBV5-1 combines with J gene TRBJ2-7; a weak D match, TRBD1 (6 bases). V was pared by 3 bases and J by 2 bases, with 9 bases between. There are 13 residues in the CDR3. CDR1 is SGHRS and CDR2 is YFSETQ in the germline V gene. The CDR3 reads CASSSDRPYEQYF. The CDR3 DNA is TGCGCCAGCAGCTCCGACAGGCCCTACGAGCAGTACTTC.

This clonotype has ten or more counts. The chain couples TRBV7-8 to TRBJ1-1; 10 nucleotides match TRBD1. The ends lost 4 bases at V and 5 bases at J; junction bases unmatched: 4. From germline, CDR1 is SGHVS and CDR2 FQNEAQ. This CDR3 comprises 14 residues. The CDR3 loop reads CASSSRTGGTEAFF. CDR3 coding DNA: TGTGCCAGCAGCTCCAGGACAGGGGGGACTGAAGCTTTCTTT.

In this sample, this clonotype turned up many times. CDR3 sequence reads: CSANDLAGLSYNEQFF. DNA for the CDR3: TGCAGTGCGAACGACCTAGCGGGACTTTCCTACAATGAGCAGTTCTTC. The V gene is TRBV20-1, the J gene TRBJ2-1, with TRBD2 matching 9 bases. Germline loops: CDR1 DFQATT, CDR2 SNEGSKA (reference sequence). The CDR3 length is 16 residues. V was pared by 6 bases and J by 1 base, with 10 bases of the junction left unmatched.

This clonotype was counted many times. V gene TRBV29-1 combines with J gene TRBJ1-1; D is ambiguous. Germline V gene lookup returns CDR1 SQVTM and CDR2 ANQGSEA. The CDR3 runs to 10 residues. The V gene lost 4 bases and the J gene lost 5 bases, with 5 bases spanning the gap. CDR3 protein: CSVAGTEAFF. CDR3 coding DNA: TGCAGCGTTGCAGGTACTGAAGCTTTCTTT.

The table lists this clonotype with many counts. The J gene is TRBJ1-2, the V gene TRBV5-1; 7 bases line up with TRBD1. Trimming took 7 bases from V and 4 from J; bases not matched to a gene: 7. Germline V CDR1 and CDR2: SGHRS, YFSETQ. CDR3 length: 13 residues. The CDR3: CASQDRLGYGYTF. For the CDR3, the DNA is TGCGCCAGCCAGGACAGGCTGGGCTATGGCTACACCTTC.

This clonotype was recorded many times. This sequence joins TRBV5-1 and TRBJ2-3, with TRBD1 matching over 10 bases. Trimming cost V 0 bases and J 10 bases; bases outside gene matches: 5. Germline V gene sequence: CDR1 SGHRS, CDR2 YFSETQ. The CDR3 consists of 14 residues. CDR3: CASSLGTGQGAQYF. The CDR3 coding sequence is TGCGCCAGCAGCTTGGGAACAGGACAGGGGGCGCAGTATTTT.

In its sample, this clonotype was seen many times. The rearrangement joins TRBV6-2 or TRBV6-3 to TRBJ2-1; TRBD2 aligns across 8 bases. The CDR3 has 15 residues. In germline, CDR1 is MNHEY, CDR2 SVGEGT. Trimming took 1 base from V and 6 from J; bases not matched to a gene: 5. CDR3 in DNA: TGTGCCAGCAGTTACTTAGCGGGACTGGGCAATGAGCAGTTCTTC. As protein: CASSYLAGLGNEQFF.